Below, 9 T cell receptor beta chains from the same sample are listed, as sequenced in a study of CD8 T cells in ankylosing spondylitis. In TCRdb, the 5' RACE reads were re-called with MiXCR into one record per CDR3 protein. The repertoire has roughly 130,000 distinct CDR3 sequences, roughly 13% of them found once; the top ten carry under 3%. The sample was blood, either unsorted or a sorted T cell fraction (not recorded which). The receptors were gathered from a female donor with ankylosing spondylitis or in good health (not recorded which).

This clonotype was picked up many times. This chain uses TRBV29-1 with TRBJ2-3, with D possibly matching TRBD2 (6 bases). There are 12 residues in the CDR3. The V gene's germline CDR1 is SQVTM and CDR2 ANQGSEA. Trimming stripped 3 bases from V and 4 bases from J, with 8 bases between. The CDR3 DNA reads as TGCAGCGTTGATGGGGGGTCAGATACGCAGTATTTT. It codes for CSVDGGSDTQYF.

The rearrangement uses TRBV10-3 and TRBJ2-3; 10 bases fit TRBD2. Germline CDR1 ENHRY, CDR2 SYGVKD. CDR3 length: 17 residues. Trimming took 0 bases from V and 3 from J; bases not matched to a gene: 6. The CDR3 coding sequence is TGTGCCATCAGTGAGTCGACAGCGGGGGGGCCGACAGATACGCAGTATTTT. It encodes CAISESTAGGPTDTQYF.

The CDR3 sequence is CASSLGGTSFHEQFF. The DNA of the CDR3 is TGCGCCAGCAGCTTGGGCGGGACTAGCTTCCATGAGCAGTTCTTC. The chain employs TRBV5-1 and TRBJ2-1, with 9 bases identical to TRBD2. The CDR3 has 15 residues. In germline, CDR1 is SGHRS, CDR2 YFSETQ. The V segment lost 0 bases and the J segment 8 bases; nucleotides outside the gene matches: 6. The full variable domain, its missing parts supplied by reference TRBV5-1 and TRBJ2-1, is KAGVTQTPRYLIKTRGQQVTLSCSPISGHRSVSWYQQTPGQGLQFLFEYFSETQRNKGNFPGRFSGRQFSNSRSEMNVSTLELGDSALYLCASSLGGTSFHEQFFGPGTRLTVL.

This clonotype was observed a few times. The CDR3 bases are TGTGCCAGCAGCCCCCGGGTAGGGAGCCCTGAAGCTTTCTTT. Amino acid sequence: CASSPRVGSPEAFF. The chain employs TRBV7-8 and TRBJ1-1; D remains ambiguous. The CDR3 has 14 residues. Germline-derived CDR1 and CDR2 are SGHVS and FQNEAQ. V gave up 5 bases and J gave up 6 bases, with 16 bases separating them.

This clonotype was counted ten times or more. The chain employs TRBV5-1 and TRBJ1-4; D is unresolved. The V gene lost 2 bases and the J gene lost 8 bases, with 16 bases spanning the gap. Germline V lookup: CDR1 SGHRS, CDR2 YFSETQ. This CDR3 is 15 amino acids long. The CDR3 region has the DNA TGCGCCAGCAGCTTAACTCCGAACCCGGTGGAAAAACTGTTTTTT. Encoded protein: CASSLTPNPVEKLFF.

The genes are TRBV5-1 and TRBJ2-7, with a weak D call TRBD1 (6 bases). V lost 2 bases and J 5 bases, leaving 14 bases between the germline ends. There are 14 residues in the CDR3. The germline V gene encodes CDR1 SGHRS and CDR2 YFSETQ. CDR3 loop: CASSLYGQLNEQYF. The DNA of the CDR3 is TGCGCCAGCAGCTTATACGGACAGCTGAACGAGCAGTACTTC.

The gene calls are TRBV12-3 or TRBV12-4 and TRBJ2-1, with a tentative D call TRBD2 (7 bases). The V gene lost 6 bases and the J gene lost 4 bases, with 19 bases spanning the gap. This CDR3 is built from 16 residues. CDR3 sequence (DNA): TGTGCCAGCAGCCTAGGGAGGGGGACCGGATACAATGAGCAGTTCTTC. It specifies CASSLGRGTGYNEQFF.

This clonotype came up a few times. This rearrangement joins TRBV7-2 to TRBJ2-6, with no clear D. CDR1 SGHTA and CDR2 FQGNSA come from the germline V gene. This CDR3 is built from 17 residues. Trimming took 0 bases from V and 0 from J, leaving 9 bases between them. The CDR3 spells CASSLASPLSGANVLTF. The CDR3, as DNA: TGTGCCAGCAGCTTAGCGAGCCCCCTCTCTGGGGCCAACGTCCTGACTTTC.

The rearrangement uses TRBV5-1 and TRBJ2-1; TRBD2 agrees at 8 bases. Germline V gives CDR1 SGHRS, CDR2 YFSETQ. Losses at the gene ends were 3 bases for V and 8 bases for J; bases not matched to a gene: 13. The CDR3 totals 16 residues. The CDR3 reads CASSWPSSGGPHEQFF. The CDR3 DNA is TGCGCCAGCAGCTGGCCCTCGAGCGGGGGCCCGCATGAGCAGTTCTTC. The variable domain in full, with the rest retrieved from reference TRBV5-1 and TRBJ2-1, is KAGVTQTPRYLIKTRGQQVTLSCSPISGHRSVSWYQQTPGQGLQFLFEYFSETQRNKGNFPGRFSGRQFSNSRSEMNVSTLELGDSALYLCASSWPSSGGPHEQFFGPGTRLTVL.